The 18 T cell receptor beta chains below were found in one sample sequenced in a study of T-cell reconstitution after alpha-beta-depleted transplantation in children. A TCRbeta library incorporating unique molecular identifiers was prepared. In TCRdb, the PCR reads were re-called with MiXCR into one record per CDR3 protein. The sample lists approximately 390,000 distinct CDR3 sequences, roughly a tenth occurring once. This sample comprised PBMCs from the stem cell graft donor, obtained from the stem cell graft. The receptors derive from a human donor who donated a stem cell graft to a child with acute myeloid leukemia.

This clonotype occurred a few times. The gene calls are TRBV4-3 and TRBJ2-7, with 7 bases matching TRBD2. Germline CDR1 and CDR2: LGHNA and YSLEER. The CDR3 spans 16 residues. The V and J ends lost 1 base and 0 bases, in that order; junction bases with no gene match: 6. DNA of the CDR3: TGCGCCAGCAGCCAAGCACGGACTAGGAGCTCCTACGAGCAGTACTTC. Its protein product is CASSQARTRSSYEQYF.

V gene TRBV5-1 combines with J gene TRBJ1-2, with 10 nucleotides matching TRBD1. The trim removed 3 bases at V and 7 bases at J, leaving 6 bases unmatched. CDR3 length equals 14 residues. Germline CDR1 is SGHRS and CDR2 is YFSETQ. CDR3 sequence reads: CASSSGTGVGGYTF. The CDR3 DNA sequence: TGCGCCAGCAGCTCCGGGACAGGGGTCGGTGGCTACACCTTC. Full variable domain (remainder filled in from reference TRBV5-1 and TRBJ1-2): KAGVTQTPRYLIKTRGQQVTLSCSPISGHRSVSWYQQTPGQGLQFLFEYFSETQRNKGNFPGRFSGRQFSNSRSEMNVSTLELGDSALYLCASSSGTGVGGYTFGSGTRLTVV.

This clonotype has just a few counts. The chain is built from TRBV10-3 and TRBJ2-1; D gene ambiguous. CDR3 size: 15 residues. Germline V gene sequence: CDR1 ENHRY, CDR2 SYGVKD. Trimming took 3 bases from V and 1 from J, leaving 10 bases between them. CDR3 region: CAISDLGPSYNEQFF. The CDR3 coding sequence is TGTGCCATCAGTGACCTGGGCCCTTCCTACAATGAGCAGTTCTTC.

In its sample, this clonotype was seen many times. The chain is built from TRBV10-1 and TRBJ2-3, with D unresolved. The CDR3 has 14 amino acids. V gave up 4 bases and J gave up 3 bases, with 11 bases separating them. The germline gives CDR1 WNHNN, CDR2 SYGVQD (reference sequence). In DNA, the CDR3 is TGCGCCAGCAGTGCGGCAACGACTACAGATACGCAGTATTTT. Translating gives CASSAATTTDTQYF.

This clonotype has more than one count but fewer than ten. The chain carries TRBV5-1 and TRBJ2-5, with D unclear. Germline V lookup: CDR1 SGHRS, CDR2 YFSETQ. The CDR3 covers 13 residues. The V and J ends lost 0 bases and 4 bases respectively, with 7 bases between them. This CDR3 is CASSLDVGETQYF. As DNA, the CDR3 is TGCGCCAGCAGCTTGGATGTAGGAGAGACCCAGTACTTC. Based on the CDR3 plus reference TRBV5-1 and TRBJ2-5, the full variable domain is KAGVTQTPRYLIKTRGQQVTLSCSPISGHRSVSWYQQTPGQGLQFLFEYFSETQRNKGNFPGRFSGRQFSNSRSEMNVSTLELGDSALYLCASSLDVGETQYFGPGTRLLVL.

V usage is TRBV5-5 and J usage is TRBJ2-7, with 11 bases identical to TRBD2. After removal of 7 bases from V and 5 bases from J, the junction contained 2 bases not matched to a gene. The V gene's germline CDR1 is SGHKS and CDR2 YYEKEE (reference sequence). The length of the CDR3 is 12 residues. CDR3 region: CASQGLADEQYF. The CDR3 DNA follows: TGTGCCAGCCAGGGACTAGCGGACGAGCAGTACTTC.

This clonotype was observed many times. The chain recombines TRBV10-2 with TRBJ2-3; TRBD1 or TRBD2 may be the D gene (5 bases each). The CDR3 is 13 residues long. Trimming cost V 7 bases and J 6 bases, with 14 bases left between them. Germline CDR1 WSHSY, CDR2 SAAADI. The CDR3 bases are TGCGCCAGCACCGAGGGTGGGGCGGATACGCAGTATTTT. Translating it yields CASTEGGADTQYF.

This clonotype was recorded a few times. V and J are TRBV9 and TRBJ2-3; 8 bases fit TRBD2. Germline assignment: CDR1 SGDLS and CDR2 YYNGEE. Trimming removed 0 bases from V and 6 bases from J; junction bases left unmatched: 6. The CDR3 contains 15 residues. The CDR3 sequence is CASSVGSGGVDTQYF. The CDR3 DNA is TGTGCCAGCAGCGTAGGGAGCGGGGGCGTGGATACGCAGTATTTT.

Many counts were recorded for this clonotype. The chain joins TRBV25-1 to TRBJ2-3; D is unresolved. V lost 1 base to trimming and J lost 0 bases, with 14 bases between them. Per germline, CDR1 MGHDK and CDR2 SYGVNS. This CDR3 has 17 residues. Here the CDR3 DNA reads TGTGCCAGCAGTGAATTCTTTGACGTTCCTAGCACAGATACGCAGTATTTT. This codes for CASSEFFDVPSTDTQYF.

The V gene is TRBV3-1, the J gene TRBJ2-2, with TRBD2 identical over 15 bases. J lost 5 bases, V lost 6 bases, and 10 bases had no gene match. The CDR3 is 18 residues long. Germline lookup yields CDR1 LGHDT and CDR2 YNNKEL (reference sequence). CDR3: CASSPGLAGGRSTGELFF. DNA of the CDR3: TGTGCCAGCAGTCCGGGACTAGCGGGAGGAAGGAGTACCGGGGAGCTGTTTTTT.

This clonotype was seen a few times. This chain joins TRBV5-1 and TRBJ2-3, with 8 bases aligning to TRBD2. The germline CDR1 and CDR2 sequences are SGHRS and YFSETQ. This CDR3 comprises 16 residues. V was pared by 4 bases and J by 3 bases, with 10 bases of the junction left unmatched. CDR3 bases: TGCGCCAGCAGCAGGGAAGTAGCGGGGTCAACAGATACGCAGTATTTT. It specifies CASSREVAGSTDTQYF.

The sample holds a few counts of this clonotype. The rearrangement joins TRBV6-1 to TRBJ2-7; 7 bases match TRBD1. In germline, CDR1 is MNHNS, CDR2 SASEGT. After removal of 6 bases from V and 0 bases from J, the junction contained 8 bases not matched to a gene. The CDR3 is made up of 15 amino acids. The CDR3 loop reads CASSELGTDSYEQYV. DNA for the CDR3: TGTGCCAGCAGCGAGCTCGGGACAGACTCCTACGAGCAGTACGTC.

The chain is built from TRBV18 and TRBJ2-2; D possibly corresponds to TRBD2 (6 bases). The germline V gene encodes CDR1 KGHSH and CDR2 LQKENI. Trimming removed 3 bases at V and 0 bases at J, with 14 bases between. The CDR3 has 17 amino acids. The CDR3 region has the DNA TGTGCCAGCTCACCGGGGCACGGGGGACCGAACACCGGGGAGCTGTTTTTT. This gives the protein CASSPGHGGPNTGELFF.

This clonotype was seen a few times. This CDR3 reads CASSLSTAVNTEAFF. DNA for the CDR3: TGCGCCAGCAGCTTATCAACAGCCGTGAACACTGAAGCTTTCTTT. The gene calls are TRBV5-1 and TRBJ1-1; D is ambiguous. In germline, CDR1 is SGHRS, CDR2 YFSETQ. Trimming cost V 2 bases and J 0 bases, with 11 bases left between them. The CDR3 spans 15 residues.

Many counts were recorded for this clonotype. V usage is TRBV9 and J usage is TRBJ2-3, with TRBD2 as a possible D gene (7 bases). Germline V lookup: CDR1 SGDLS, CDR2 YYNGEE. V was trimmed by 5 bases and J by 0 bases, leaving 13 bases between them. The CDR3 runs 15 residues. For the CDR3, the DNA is TGTGCCAGCAGGAGAGGGGGGGGAAGCACAGATACGCAGTATTTT. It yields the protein CASRRGGGSTDTQYF.

The CDR3 protein is CASSPGLAIYEQYF. The CDR3 nucleotides are TGCGCCAGCAGCCCTGGACTAGCGATCTACGAGCAGTACTTC. This chain links TRBV4-3 with TRBJ2-7, with 9 bases fitting TRBD2. Germline V gives CDR1 LGHNA, CDR2 YSLEER. The CDR3 extends over 14 amino acids. After removal of 4 bases from V and 3 bases from J, the junction contained 4 bases not matched to a gene.

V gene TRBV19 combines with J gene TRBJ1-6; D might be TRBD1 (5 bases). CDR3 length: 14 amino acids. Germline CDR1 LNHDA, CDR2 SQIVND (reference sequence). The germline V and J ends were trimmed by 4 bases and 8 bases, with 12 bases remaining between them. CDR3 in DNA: TGTGCCAGTAGTAAAGTAAGGGACGATTCACCCCTCCACTTT. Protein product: CASSKVRDDSPLHF.

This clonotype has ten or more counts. The CDR3 region has the DNA TGCAGTGCAGAGGGACTAGCGGGAGCCGATGAGCAGTTCTTC. Amino acids: CSAEGLAGADEQFF. The chain combines TRBV20-1 with TRBJ2-1; 14 bases map to TRBD2. This CDR3 is 14 amino acids long. J was trimmed by 8 bases and V by 6 bases; bases with no gene match: 6. Germline V gene lookup returns CDR1 DFQATT and CDR2 SNEGSKA (reference sequence).